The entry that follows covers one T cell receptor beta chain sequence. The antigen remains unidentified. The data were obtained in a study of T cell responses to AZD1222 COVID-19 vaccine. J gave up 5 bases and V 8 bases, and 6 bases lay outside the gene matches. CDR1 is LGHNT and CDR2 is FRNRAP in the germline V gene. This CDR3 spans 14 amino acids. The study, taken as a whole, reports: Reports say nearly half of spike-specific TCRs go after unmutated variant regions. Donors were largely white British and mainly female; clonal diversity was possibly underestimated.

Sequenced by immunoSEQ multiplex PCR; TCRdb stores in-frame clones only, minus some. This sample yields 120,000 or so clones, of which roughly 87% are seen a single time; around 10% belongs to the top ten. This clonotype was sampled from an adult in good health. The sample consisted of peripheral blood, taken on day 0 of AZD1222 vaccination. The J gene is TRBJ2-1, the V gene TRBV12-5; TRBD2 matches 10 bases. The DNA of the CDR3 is TGTGCTAGTCCCCTAGCGGGGGCCCACAATGAGCAGTTCTTC. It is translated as CASPLAGAHNEQFF.